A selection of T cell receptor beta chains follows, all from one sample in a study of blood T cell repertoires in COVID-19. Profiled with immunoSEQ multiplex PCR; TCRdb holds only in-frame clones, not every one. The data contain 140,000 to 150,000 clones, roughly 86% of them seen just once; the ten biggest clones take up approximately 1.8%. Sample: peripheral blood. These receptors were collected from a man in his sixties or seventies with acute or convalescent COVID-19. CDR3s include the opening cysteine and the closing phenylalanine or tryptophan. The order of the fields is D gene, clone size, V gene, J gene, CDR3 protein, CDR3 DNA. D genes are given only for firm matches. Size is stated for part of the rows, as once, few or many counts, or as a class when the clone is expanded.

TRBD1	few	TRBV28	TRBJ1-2	CASQGQYYGYTF	TGTGCCAGCCAGGGACAGTACTATGGCTACACCTTC
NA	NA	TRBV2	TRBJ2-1	CASKGGLNLNEQFF	TGTGCCAGTAAGGGGGGACTAAACCTCAATGAGCAGTTCTTC
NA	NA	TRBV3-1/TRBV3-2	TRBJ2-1	CASSLAGPRNEQFF	TGTGCCAGCAGCCTTGCGGGCCCCCGGAATGAGCAGTTCTTC
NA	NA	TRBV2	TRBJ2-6	CASSEPTESSGANVLTF	TGTGCCAGCAGTGAACCGACAGAATCCTCTGGGGCCAACGTCCTGACTTTC
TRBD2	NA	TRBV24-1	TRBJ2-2	CATSVRDTHPSGITGELFF	TGTGCCACCAGCGTACGGGACACGCACCCTAGCGGGATCACCGGGGAGCTGTTTTTT
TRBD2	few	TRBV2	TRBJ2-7	CASSELGLGLAGRYEQYF	TGTGCCAGCAGTGAACTTGGTCTGGGACTAGCGGGAAGGTACGAGCAGTACTTC
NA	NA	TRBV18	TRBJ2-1	CASLTGGTDIYNEQFF	TGTGCCAGTTTAACAGGAGGGACAGACATCTACAATGAGCAGTTCTTC
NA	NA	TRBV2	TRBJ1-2	CASSEATARHGYTF	TGTGCCAGCAGTGAAGCGACAGCGAGGCATGGCTACACCTTC
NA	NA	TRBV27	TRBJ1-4	CASSPYLQGTEKLFF	TGTGCCAGCAGTCCTTATCTACAGGGCACTGAAAAACTGTTTTTT
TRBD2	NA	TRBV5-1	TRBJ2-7	CASSLVGSGRVNEQYF	TGCGCCAGCAGCTTGGTTGGTAGCGGGAGGGTAAACGAGCAGTACTTC
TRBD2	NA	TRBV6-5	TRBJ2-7	CASSPRGGSYEQYF	TGTGCCAGCAGCCCGCGCGGGGGATCCTACGAGCAGTACTTC
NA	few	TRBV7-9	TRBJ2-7	CASSFRDNYEQYF	TGTGCCAGCAGCTTCCGGGACAACTACGAGCAGTACTTC
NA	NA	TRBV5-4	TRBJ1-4	CASSLYGEEKLFF	TGTGCCAGCAGCTTGTACGGGGAAGAAAAACTGTTTTTT
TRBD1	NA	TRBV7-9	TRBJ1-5	CASSSGTGPQQPQHF	TGTGCCAGCAGCTCCGGGACAGGCCCCCAACAGCCCCAGCATTTT
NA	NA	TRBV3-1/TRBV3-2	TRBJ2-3	CASSQGGLSSTDTQYF	TGTGCCAGCAGCCAAGGTGGGCTTTCTAGCACAGATACGCAGTATTTT
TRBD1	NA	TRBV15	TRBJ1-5	CATSIGQGSYQPQHF	TGTGCCACCAGCATAGGACAGGGGTCTTATCAGCCCCAGCATTTT
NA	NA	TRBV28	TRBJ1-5	CASSSRDPQHF	TGTGCCAGCAGTTCCAGGGATCCCCAGCATTTT
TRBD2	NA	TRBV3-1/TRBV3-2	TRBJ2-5	CASSQLAGNGETQYF	TGTGCCAGCAGCCAACTAGCGGGGAATGGTGAGACCCAGTACTTC
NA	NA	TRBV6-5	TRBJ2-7	CASSYSTSGNYEQYF	TGTGCCAGCAGTTACTCTACTTCCGGGAACTACGAGCAGTACTTC
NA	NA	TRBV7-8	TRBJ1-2	CASSSKIGGGFYGYTF	TGTGCCAGCAGCTCCAAGATCGGGGGGGGCTTCTATGGCTACACCTTC
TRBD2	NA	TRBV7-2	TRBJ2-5	CASSPQTGGYQETQYF	TGTGCCAGCAGCCCGCAAACGGGGGGGTACCAAGAGACCCAGTACTTC
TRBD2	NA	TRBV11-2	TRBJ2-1	CASSFSGGAVNEQFF	TGTGCCAGCAGCTTCAGCGGGGGGGCCGTCAATGAGCAGTTCTTC
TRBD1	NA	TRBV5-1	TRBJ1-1	CASSLAGGSTEAFF	TGCGCCAGCAGCTTGGCAGGGGGAAGCACTGAAGCTTTCTTT
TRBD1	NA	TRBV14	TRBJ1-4	CASSRRQGTNEKLFF	TGTGCCAGCAGCCGGCGACAGGGCACTAATGAAAAACTGTTTTTT
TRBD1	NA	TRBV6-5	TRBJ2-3	CASSIQGARTDTQYF	TGTGCCAGCAGTATACAGGGGGCTCGCACAGATACGCAGTATTTT
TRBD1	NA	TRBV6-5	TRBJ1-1	CASRIDRGPNTEAFF	TGTGCCAGCAGGATTGACAGGGGGCCGAACACTGAAGCTTTCTTT
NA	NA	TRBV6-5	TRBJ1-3	CASKRQAGSGNTIYF	TGTGCCAGCAAAAGACAGGCTGGCTCTGGAAACACCATATATTTT
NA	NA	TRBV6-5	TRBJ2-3	CASSSRDLTGTDTQYF	TGTGCCAGCAGTTCCCGGGACTTGACTGGCACAGATACGCAGTATTTT
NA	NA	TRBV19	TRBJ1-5	CASNQGNSNQPQHF	TGTGCCAGTAATCAGGGAAATAGCAATCAGCCCCAGCATTTT
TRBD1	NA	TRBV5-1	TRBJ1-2	CASSLTGESDGYTF	TGCGCCAGCAGTTTGACAGGGGAGAGTGATGGCTACACCTTC
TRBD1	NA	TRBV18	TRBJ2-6	CASSPRQGAGANVLTF	TGTGCCAGCTCACCCCGACAGGGGGCTGGGGCCAACGTCCTGACTTTC
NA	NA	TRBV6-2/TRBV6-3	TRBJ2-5	CASSADYLMGQETQYF	TGTGCCAGCAGTGCAGACTACCTCATGGGCCAAGAGACCCAGTACTTC
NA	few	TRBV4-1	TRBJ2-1	CASSQDERGGLEQFF	TGCGCCAGCAGCCAAGATGAAAGGGGGGGGCTTGAGCAGTTCTTC
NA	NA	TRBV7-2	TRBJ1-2	CASSLNPSNYGYTF	TGTGCCAGCAGCTTAAATCCCTCTAACTATGGCTACACCTTC
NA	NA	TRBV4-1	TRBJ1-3	CASSQDRVIWGSSGNTIYF	TGCGCCAGCAGCCAAGATAGAGTGATATGGGGCAGCTCTGGAAACACCATATATTTT
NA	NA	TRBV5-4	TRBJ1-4	CASSLDRRRDEKLFF	TGTGCCAGCAGCTTAGACAGAAGACGAGATGAAAAACTGTTTTTT
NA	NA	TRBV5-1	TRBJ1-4	CASSLSTGGNEKLFF	TGCGCCAGCAGCTTGTCGACAGGAGGTAATGAAAAACTGTTTTTT
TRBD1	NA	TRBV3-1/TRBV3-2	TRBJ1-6	CASSRDRADSPLHF	TGTGCCAGCAGCCGGGACAGGGCTGATTCACCCCTCCACTTT
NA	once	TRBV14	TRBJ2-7	CASSQDLSAGTQYF	TGTGCCAGCAGCCAAGATCTAAGTGCGGGGACGCAGTACTTC
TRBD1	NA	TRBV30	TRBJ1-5	CAWKEGGYDNQPQHF	TGTGCCTGGAAGGAAGGGGGCTACGACAATCAGCCCCAGCATTTT
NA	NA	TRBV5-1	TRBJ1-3	CASSQLGGLSGNTIYF	TGCGCCAGCAGCCAGCTAGGAGGCCTCTCTGGAAACACCATATATTTT
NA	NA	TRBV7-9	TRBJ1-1	CASSWETEAFF	TGTGCCAGCAGCTGGGAGACTGAAGCTTTCTTT
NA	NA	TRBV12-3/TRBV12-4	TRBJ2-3	CASSSRTDTQYF	TGTGCCAGCAGTTCTCGCACAGATACGCAGTATTTT
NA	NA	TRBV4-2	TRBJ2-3	CASSQDRDTQYF	TGTGCCAGCAGCCAAGATCGGGATACGCAGTATTTT
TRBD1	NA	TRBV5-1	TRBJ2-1	CASSFNHRGPSLSSYNEQFF	TGCGCCAGCAGCTTTAACCACAGGGGGCCGTCTTTGAGCTCCTACAATGAGCAGTTCTTC
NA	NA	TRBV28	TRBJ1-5	CASSLQDMDNQPQHF	TGTGCCAGCAGTTTACAGGACATGGACAATCAGCCCCAGCATTTT
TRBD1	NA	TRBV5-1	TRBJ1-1	CASSLALRQGAWGTEAFF	TGCGCCAGCAGCTTGGCCCTTAGACAGGGGGCATGGGGTACTGAAGCTTTCTTT
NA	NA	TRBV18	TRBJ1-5	CASSSAGARNQPQHF	TGTGCCAGCTCATCCGCTGGGGCGCGCAATCAGCCCCAGCATTTT
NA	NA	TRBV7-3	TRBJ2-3	CASSQKISAAATDTQYF	TGTGCCAGCAGCCAAAAGATTAGTGCGGCGGCCACAGATACGCAGTATTTT
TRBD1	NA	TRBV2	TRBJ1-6	CASRQGVGDSPLHF	TGTGCCAGCAGGCAGGGGGTAGGTGATTCACCCCTCCACTTT
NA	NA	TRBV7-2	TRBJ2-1	CASSLINNEQFF	TGTGCCAGCAGCCTTATTAACAATGAGCAGTTCTTC
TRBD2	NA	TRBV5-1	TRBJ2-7	CASSLGYGAGGDEQYF	TGCGCCAGCAGCTTGGGGTATGGTGCGGGGGGCGACGAGCAGTACTTC
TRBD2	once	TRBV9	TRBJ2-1	CASSVDSGSWNEQFF	TGTGCCAGCAGCGTAGACAGCGGGAGTTGGAATGAGCAGTTCTTC
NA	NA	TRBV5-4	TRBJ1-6	CASSLQGKNSPLHF	TGTGCCAGCAGCCTCCAGGGTAAAAATTCACCCCTCCACTTT